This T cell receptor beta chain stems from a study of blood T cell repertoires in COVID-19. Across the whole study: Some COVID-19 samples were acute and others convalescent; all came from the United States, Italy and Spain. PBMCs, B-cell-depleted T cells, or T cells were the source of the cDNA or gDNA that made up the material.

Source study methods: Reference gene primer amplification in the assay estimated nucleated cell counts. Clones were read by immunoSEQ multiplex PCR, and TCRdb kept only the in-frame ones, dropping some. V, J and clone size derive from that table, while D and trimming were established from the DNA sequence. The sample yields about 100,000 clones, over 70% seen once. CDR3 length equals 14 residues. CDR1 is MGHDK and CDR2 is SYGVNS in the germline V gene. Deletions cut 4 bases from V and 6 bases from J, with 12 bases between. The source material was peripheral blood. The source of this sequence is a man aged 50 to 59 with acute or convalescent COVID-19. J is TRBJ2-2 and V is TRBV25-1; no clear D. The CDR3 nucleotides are TGTGCCAGCAGTGGTCCCTCCTTCGCCGGGGAGCTGTTTTTT. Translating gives CASSGPSFAGELFF.